This T cell receptor (beta chain) was captured by sequencing in a study of graft-versus-host responses after intestinal transplantation listed by TCRdb under 2021. Turning to the overall study: The transplants that recipients received were multivisceral, liver-intestinal, or isolated intestinal. Every recipient was given anti-thymocyte globulin induction, followed by approximately 3 years of maintenance tacrolimus and steroids. Graft-versus-host and host-versus-graft alloreactive T cell clones were tracked in the graft, circulation and bone marrow after intestinal transplantation using bulk TCR-beta CDR3 sequencing. Alloreactive clones were identified by sequencing pre-transplant mixed lymphocyte reaction products and comparing them with unstimulated pre-transplant donor and recipient T cells. A cohort of 20 to 25 intestinal transplant recipients, including one retransplant, was enrolled, and a few patients lacking pretransplant specimens were excluded. Donor T cell macrochimerism was defined as a peak of at least 4% donor T cells among recipient peripheral blood mononuclear cells. Samples from a few later patients were sequenced in-house on an Illumina MiSeq with MiXCR processing rather than by the commercial service.

About this clone: No cognate antigen has been identified for it. No qualities accompany the bases; no much larger clone lies one base away.

The library came from the immunoSEQ multiplex PCR assay. In most patients, genomic DNA was isolated using the Qiagen DNeasy Blood and Tissue Kit and sent frozen to Adaptive Biotechnologies for TCR sequencing. High-throughput TCR-beta CDR3 sequencing of genomic DNA from most patients was performed by Adaptive Biotechnologies. The authors' pipeline ran thus. TCR sequencing data were retrieved from Adaptive's ImmunoSEQ software for 18 patients, whereas a few other patients were processed with MiXCR and VDJtools. To correct CD4 versus CD8 sorting errors, sequences present in both subsets at a frequency ratio below 5:1 were removed. CDR3 nucleotide sequences shared by donor and recipient were removed because the origin of these sequences could not be assigned. To count as alloreactive, a clone needed at least 2-fold expansion over unstimulated cells and a minimum CFSE-low frequency of 0.002% (template counts) or 0.001% (read counts). Clones detected in sequenced pre-transplant spleen, lymph node, or MLR CFSE-low populations of the donor or recipient were defined as mappable. The cumulative frequency of alloreactive clones was calculated as a percentage of all sequences, weighted by copy number. The clones in this table, taken by TCRdb from immuneACCESS, are in-frame only. Not every clone is retained; where verified, under half of the shortfall comes from an unresolved V gene, and the cause of the rest is unknown. D and trimming were read from the DNA, whereas the V and J calls and clone size are those reported in that table. The sample has roughly 120,000 clones on record, around 95% of them singletons. Together, the top ten hold under 3.5% of the sample.

The CDR3 runs 16 residues from the cysteine to the phenylalanine. Only the CDR3 portion is preserved as DNA: 48 bases, with reading frame beginning at the first base. The germline V gene yields LGHNA for CDR1 and YSLEER for CDR2. V loses 1 base of germline sequence and J loses 1 base, and the interval between the two ends is 13 bases. The sample's time point label is to be understood as: cells obtained before transplantation from donor or recipient. CD3+CD4+ and CD3+CD8+ populations were FACS-sorted from unstimulated pre-transplant donor and recipient cells taken from spleen or lymph nodes. The full study reports these points: In patients with donor T cell macrochimerism, the allografts had high GvH to HvG T cell clonal ratios. The relatively low number and heterogeneity of intestinal transplant patients limited the conclusions. GvH clones were found in recipient bone marrow, and some of the GvH clones appeared earlier in ileal mucosa or blood, which is consistent with an intestinal mucosal origin. Early after transplant, peak levels of circulating GvH clones were found to be associated with declines in HvG clones.

The V gene is TRBV4-3 and the J gene is TRBJ1-1; a tentative D call is TRBD1 (5 bases match). The sequence was obtained from a human donor who received an intestinal transplant. The sequenced sample was unstimulated CD8+ T cells sorted from spleen or lymph node cells, obtained before intestinal transplant. The CDR3 reads CASSQGLWDGNTEAFF. The DNA reads as follows: TGCGCCAGCAGCCAAGGGCTGTGGGACGGGAACACTGAAGCTTTCTTT.